This TCR beta chain was recorded in a study of T-cell reconstitution after alpha-beta-depleted transplantation in children. This clonotype was seen only a few times. Preparation of the TCRbeta library was carried out with unique molecular identifiers. One entry per CDR3 protein results from TCRdb running MiXCR on the PCR reads. The sample comprises hundreds of thousands of distinct CDR3 sequences, 16% of which are singletons, and about 1.1% rests with the top ten. The V end was cut by 1 base, the J end by 12 bases, with 18 bases between. Germline CDR1 is SGHTA and CDR2 is FQGNSA. The CDR3 consists of 15 residues.

J is TRBJ1-4 and V is TRBV7-2; possible D gene TRBD1, 5 bases. This sequence originates from a human donor who donated a stem cell graft to a child with acute myeloid leukemia. The sample consisted of PBMCs from the stem cell graft donor, taken from the stem cell graft. The DNA of the CDR3 is TGTGCCAGCAGCTTAGAGGGGTCCCTGAATGGCGAACTGTTTTTT. This encodes CASSLEGSLNGELFF.